Presented here are 27 T cell receptor beta chains from one specimen sequenced in a study of blood T cell repertoires in COVID-19. Assay used: immunoSEQ multiplex PCR; TCRdb lists only in-frame clones, some missing. The sample has about 40,000 clones, around 94% seen once. Sequenced: peripheral blood. The source of these receptors is a man aged 50-60 years with active COVID-19.

This rearrangement joins TRBV29-1 to TRBJ1-2; 9 nucleotides align to TRBD1. CDR1 and CDR2 (germline): SQVTM, ANQGSEA. This CDR3 is built from 12 residues. V was clipped by 7 bases and J by 1 base; unmatched bases: 1. The CDR3 spells CSATGGNYGYTF. The CDR3 region has the DNA TGCAGCGCGACAGGGGGTAACTATGGCTACACCTTC.

This chain connects TRBV24-1 to TRBJ2-2, with D possibly matching TRBD1 (5 bases). The CDR3 totals 13 residues. Germline assignment: CDR1 KGHDR and CDR2 SFDVKD. V dropped 9 bases and J dropped 3 bases, with 10 bases sitting between them. The DNA for the CDR3 is TGTGCCACCGGGGCAGGGTACACCGGGGAGCTGTTTTTT. It specifies CATGAGYTGELFF.

The chain has TRBV28 and TRBJ1-6; 10 positions match TRBD1. V dropped 5 bases and J dropped 9; count of bases not matched to a gene: 13. The germline V gene encodes CDR1 MDHEN and CDR2 SYDVKM. This CDR3 comprises 17 residues. The CDR3 region has the DNA TGTGCCAGCAGTATGATCCGGGGACAGGGGACGGGTTCACCCCTCCACTTT. Translation: CASSMIRGQGTGSPLHF.

This chain uses TRBV19 with TRBJ2-1; TRBD2 aligns across 7 bases. In germline, CDR1 is LNHDA, CDR2 SQIVND (reference sequence). V lost 1 base and J lost 10; bases outside the gene matches: 4. The CDR3 has 13 amino acids. Here the CDR3 reads CASSIGEGNEQFF. The CDR3 DNA follows: TGTGCCAGTAGTATAGGGGAGGGTAACGAGCAGTTCTTC.

The chain recombines TRBV2 with TRBJ2-5; 10 nucleotides match TRBD1. The CDR3 is 15 amino acids. V lost 6 bases to trimming and J lost 1 base; unmatched junction nucleotides: 5. The V gene's germline CDR1 is SNHLY and CDR2 FYNNEI. CDR3 in amino acids: CASSRDRGSQETQYF. CDR3 nucleotides: TGTGCCAGCAGCCGGGACAGGGGCTCCCAAGAGACCCAGTACTTC.

This CDR3 reads CASSGYRGQSAEQYF. The CDR3 nucleotides read TGCGCCAGCAGCGGGTACAGGGGACAGTCCGCCGAGCAGTACTTC. The chain recombines TRBV10-2 with TRBJ2-7; TRBD1 matches at 7 bases. The V segment lost 6 bases and the J segment 6 bases; nucleotides outside the gene matches: 14. This CDR3 region has 15 residues. Germline V gene sequence: CDR1 WSHSY, CDR2 SAAADI.

The genes are TRBV30 and TRBJ2-1; D may be TRBD2 (5 bases). Germline-derived CDR1 and CDR2 are GTSNPN and SVGIG (reference sequence). The CDR3 runs to 15 residues. The germline V and J ends were trimmed by 1 base and 0 bases, with 10 bases remaining between them. CDR3 sequence reads: CAWSADTSSYNEQFF. CDR3 sequence (DNA): TGTGCCTGGAGTGCTGACACTAGCTCCTACAATGAGCAGTTCTTC.

This chain joins TRBV28 and TRBJ1-5, with unresolved D. Per germline, CDR1 MDHEN and CDR2 SYDVKM. This CDR3 comprises 13 residues. V was trimmed by 3 bases and J by 2 bases, leaving 5 bases between them. CDR3 coding DNA: TGTGCCAGCAGTTTCGGGGGCAATCAGCCCCAGCATTTT. It is translated as CASSFGGNQPQHF. Based on the CDR3 plus reference TRBV28 and TRBJ1-5, the full variable domain is DVKVTQSSRYLVKRTGEKVFLECVQDMDHENMFWYRQDPGLGLRLIYFSYDVKMKEKGDIPEGYSVSREKKERFSLILESASTNQTSMYLCASSFGGNQPQHFGDGTRLSIL.

The chain joins TRBV7-9 to TRBJ2-1, with D perhaps TRBD1 (5 bases). V was cut by 5 bases and J by 6 bases, with 17 bases left in between. CDR3 length equals 15 residues. The germline V gene has CDR1 SEHNR and CDR2 FQNEAQ (reference sequence). The CDR3 region has the DNA TGTGCCAGCAGCGCCCGCGACAGTCCCGGCAATGAGCAGTTCTTC. Protein sequence: CASSARDSPGNEQFF.

This rearrangement joins TRBV27 to TRBJ2-3; TRBD2 is a possible D gene (6 bases). V was pared by 5 bases and J by 2 bases, with 20 bases between. The length of the CDR3 is 17 residues. CDR1 is MNHEY and CDR2 is SMNVEV in the germline V gene (reference sequence). The CDR3 sequence is CASSPVKLAFPTDTQYF. In DNA form, the CDR3 reads TGTGCCAGCAGTCCCGTTAAACTAGCTTTCCCCACAGATACGCAGTATTTT.

In this sample, this clone turned up once. This chain joins TRBV10-3 and TRBJ1-2, with 7 bases matching TRBD1. This CDR3 region has 13 residues. Germline V gene sequence: CDR1 ENHRY, CDR2 SYGVKD. The trim removed 4 bases at V and 5 bases at J, leaving 4 bases unmatched. The CDR3 reads CAISGGDSYGYTF. DNA of the CDR3: TGTGCCATCAGTGGGGGGGACAGTTATGGCTACACCTTC.

The chain couples TRBV3-1 (or the pseudogene TRBV3-2) to TRBJ1-1; D might be TRBD1 (5 bases). The length of the CDR3 is 12 residues. Trimming cost V 5 bases and J 6 bases, with 10 bases left between them. Germline lookup yields CDR1 LGHDT and CDR2 YNNKEL (reference sequence). Here the CDR3 reads CASSGGWSEAFF. CDR3 in DNA: TGTGCCAGCAGCGGGGGGTGGTCTGAAGCTTTCTTT.

This chain connects TRBV3-1 (or the pseudogene TRBV3-2) to TRBJ2-7; D might be TRBD1 (5 bases). The CDR3 contains 16 residues. V was cut by 1 base and J by 1 base, with 14 bases left in between. Germline V CDR1 and CDR2: LGHDT, YNNKEL (reference sequence). Here the CDR3 DNA reads TGTGCCAGCAGCCAAGTTTCTACAGGCGAATCCTACGAGCAGTACTTC. Its protein is CASSQVSTGESYEQYF.

The rearrangement uses TRBV9 and TRBJ2-2; 7 nucleotides line up with TRBD2. Germline V CDR1 and CDR2: SGDLS, YYNGEE. V gave up 2 bases and J gave up 3 bases; unmatched junction bases: 4. This CDR3 region has 15 residues. The CDR3 protein is CASSVTSADTGELFF. The CDR3 coding sequence is TGTGCCAGCAGCGTTACTAGCGCAGACACCGGGGAGCTGTTTTTT.

The rearrangement joins TRBV6-6 to TRBJ2-1; 12 bases are shared with TRBD2. This CDR3 has 15 residues. V trimming: 5 bases; J trimming: 9 bases; junction bases outside the gene matches: 8. Per germline, CDR1 MNHNY and CDR2 SVGAGI (reference sequence). The CDR3 here is CASSNRLAGDTEQFF. CDR3 DNA: TGTGCCAGCAGTAACAGACTAGCGGGAGACACTGAGCAGTTCTTC.

The gene calls are TRBV19 and TRBJ2-7, with D possibly TRBD2 on 5 matching bases. V lost 2 bases, J lost 7 bases, and 9 bases lay in between. This CDR3 contains 12 residues. Per the germline V gene, CDR1 is LNHDA and CDR2 is SQIVND (reference sequence). CDR3 nucleotides: TGTGCCAGTAGTATATCCCCGGGGGAGCAGTACTTC. It is translated as CASSISPGEQYF.

The chain has TRBV27 and TRBJ2-1, with TRBD1 as a possible D gene (6 bases). In germline, CDR1 is MNHEY, CDR2 SMNVEV (reference sequence). Trimming took off 4 bases at V and 7 bases at J, with 14 bases between the two ends. The CDR3 totals 14 residues. As DNA, the CDR3 is TGTGCCAGCAGTTCGGGTGGACAGCAAAATGAGCAGTTCTTC. Protein product: CASSSGGQQNEQFF.

The V and J genes are TRBV25-1 and TRBJ2-1; 10 bases match TRBD2. Losses at the gene ends were 5 bases for V and 6 bases for J; bases not matched to a gene: 7. Per germline, CDR1 MGHDK and CDR2 SYGVNS. The CDR3 extends over 15 amino acids. CDR3 DNA: TGTGCCAGCAGTAAGCCTAGCGGGAGTCGCAATGAGCAGTTCTTC. This sequence encodes CASSKPSGSRNEQFF. The full variable domain, completed using reference TRBV25-1 and TRBJ2-1, is EADIYQTPRYLVIGTGKKITLECSQTMGHDKMYWYQQDPGMELHLIHYSYGVNSTEKGDLSSESTVSRIRTEHFPLTLESARPSHTSQYLCASSKPSGSRNEQFFGPGTRLTVL.

The chain employs TRBV4-1 and TRBJ2-7; tentative D call: TRBD2 (6 bases). This CDR3 has 16 amino acids. Germline values: CDR1 MGHRA, CDR2 YSYEKL. V was shortened by 3 bases and J by 3 bases, with 18 bases between the two germline ends. The CDR3, as DNA: TGCGCCAGCAGCCAGACCATGAGACTAGTTGGCTACGAGCAGTACTTC. Translating it yields CASSQTMRLVGYEQYF.

The chain's CDR3 is CASSSEGAPSNQPQHF. As DNA, the CDR3 is TGTGCCAGCAGTTCAGAGGGGGCGCCTAGCAATCAGCCCCAGCATTTT. The V and J genes are TRBV28 and TRBJ1-5; TRBD1 matches 7 bases. The germline V gene has CDR1 MDHEN and CDR2 SYDVKM. The CDR3 runs to 16 residues. Trimming at V came to 4 bases and at J to 0 bases, leaving 6 bases not matched to a gene.

J is TRBJ2-1 and V is TRBV6-2 or TRBV6-3; D call uncertain. CDR3 size: 16 residues. V was cut by 4 bases and J by 2 bases, with 15 bases left in between. Germline values: CDR1 MNHEY, CDR2 SVGEGT. The CDR3 DNA reads TGTGCCAGCAGTTCCCTCGACTCTCTTACCTACAATGAGCAGTTCTTC. Translated, it gives CASSSLDSLTYNEQFF.

The rearrangement links TRBV28 to TRBJ2-1; 8 bases are a match to TRBD2. Unmatched junction bases numbered 1, after V lost 2 bases and J lost 4 bases. CDR1 and CDR2 (germline): MDHEN, SYDVKM. CDR3 size: 14 residues. The CDR3 region has the DNA TGTGCCAGCAGTTTAGGGACTAGGTACAATGAGCAGTTCTTC. It yields the protein CASSLGTRYNEQFF. Combining the CDR3 with reference TRBV28 and TRBJ2-1 gives the whole variable domain DVKVTQSSRYLVKRTGEKVFLECVQDMDHENMFWYRQDPGLGLRLIYFSYDVKMKEKGDIPEGYSVSREKKERFSLILESASTNQTSMYLCASSLGTRYNEQFFGPGTRLTVL.

This chain uses TRBV6-4 with TRBJ2-7; 7 bases fit TRBD2. Germline V gene lookup returns CDR1 MRHNA and CDR2 SNTAGT. This CDR3 has 18 residues. J gave up 0 bases and V 6 bases, and 17 bases lay outside the gene matches. The CDR3 DNA reads TGTGCCAGCAGCCAGCTAGCGGAGGACCTAAAAAGCTCCTACGAGCAGTACTTC. It yields the protein CASSQLAEDLKSSYEQYF.

V gene TRBV5-1 combines with J gene TRBJ2-3, with TRBD1 matching 11 bases. The CDR3 consists of 17 residues. After removal of 4 bases from V and 5 bases from J, the junction contained 12 bases not matched to a gene. The germline CDR1 and CDR2 sequences are SGHRS and YFSETQ. For the CDR3, the DNA is TGCGCCAGCAGCGGATCCGGGACAGGGGGTTTCAAAGATACGCAGTATTTT. As protein: CASSGSGTGGFKDTQYF.

The chain couples TRBV27 to TRBJ1-5, with TRBD1 identical over 7 bases. V was clipped by 8 bases and J by 2 bases; unmatched bases: 6. CDR1 is MNHEY and CDR2 is SMNVEV in the germline V gene (reference sequence). This CDR3 has 14 residues. The CDR3 sequence is CASSDRMGNQPQHF. The CDR3 DNA follows: TGTGCCAGCTCGGACAGGATGGGCAATCAGCCCCAGCATTTT.

The V gene is TRBV28, the J gene TRBJ1-6; D remains unclear. Per germline, CDR1 MDHEN and CDR2 SYDVKM. There are 14 residues in the CDR3. V was pared by 3 bases and J by 6 bases, with 9 bases between. CDR3 nucleotides: TGTGCCAGCAGTTTCCGACCGGGTAATTCACCCCTCCACTTT. This translates into CASSFRPGNSPLHF.

This chain uses TRBV24-1 with TRBJ2-1; 7 bases agree with TRBD2. Per the germline V gene, CDR1 is KGHDR and CDR2 is SFDVKD. With V trimmed by 7 bases and J by 5 bases, 10 bases remained unmatched. This CDR3 contains 15 residues. The CDR3 DNA reads TGTGCCACCAGCGGCCGGGACTATAAAAACAATGAGCAGTTCTTC. The encoded protein is CATSGRDYKNNEQFF.